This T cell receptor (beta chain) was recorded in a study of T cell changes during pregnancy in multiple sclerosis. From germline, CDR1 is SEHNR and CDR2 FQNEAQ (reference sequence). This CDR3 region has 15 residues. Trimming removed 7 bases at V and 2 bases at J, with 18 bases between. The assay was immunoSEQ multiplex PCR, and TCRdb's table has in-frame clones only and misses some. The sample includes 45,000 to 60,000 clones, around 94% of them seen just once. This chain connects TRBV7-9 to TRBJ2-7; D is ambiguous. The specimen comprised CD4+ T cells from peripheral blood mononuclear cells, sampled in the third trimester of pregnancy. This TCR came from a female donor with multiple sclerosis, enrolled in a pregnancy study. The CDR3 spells CASNQAGSQPYEQYF. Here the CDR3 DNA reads TGTGCCAGCAATCAGGCAGGCAGCCAACCCTACGAGCAGTACTTC.